The present TCR beta chain was sequenced within a study of metastatic and nonmetastatic thyroid tumors. As for the study in general: For malignant and benign thyroid patients, tumor or nodule tissue and blood were the sources whose repertoires were compared.

In regard to this clone: The antigen is undetermined. Because it lacks the conserved phenylalanine or tryptophan at the end, this CDR3 is likely a read error.

Original data processing: For papillary thyroid cancer, a distant-metastasis classifier was constructed from CDR3 differences observed across clinicopathological groups. With MiXCR, TCRdb reprocessed the PCR reads. The authors' filters were not applied to this entry. The sample lists around 35,000 clones, more than 15% occurring once. This CDR3 has 15 amino acids. Per the germline V gene, CDR1 is SGHTA and CDR2 is FQGTGA. Points from the study as a whole: When malignant thyroid tumors were compared with benign nodules, TCR beta diversity was reportedly significantly higher in the malignant tumors. This held in both blood and tumor samples.

The entire patient cohort was treatment-naive prior to thyroid surgery. The clonotype originates from a female donor with papillary thyroid cancer or a benign thyroid nodule (not recorded which). Some clones in this sample may be carry-over from other donors' samples. The sequencing input was blood. The chain is built from TRBV7-3 and TRBJ2-7; TRBD1 might be the D (5 bases). In DNA, the CDR3 is TGTGCCGGCAGCCAGGGTCTGGGTAGCTTCTACGAGCAGTACCTC. Residues: CAGSQGLGSFYEQYL.